This record covers a single TCR beta chain. Its specificity is unknown. The length of the CDR3 is 14 residues. After removal of 3 bases from V and 6 bases from J, the junction contained 6 bases not matched to a gene. Germline CDR1 SGHTA, CDR2 FQGTGA. All of the isolated RNA was reverse transcribed, so expressed TCRB transcripts were sequenced. TCRdb's table, derived via immunoSEQ multiplex PCR, lists solely in-frame clones and lacks some. In the table there are roughly 300,000 clones, roughly 13% of which are singletons. These data are taken from a study of beta chain features in type 1 diabetes. Study details: Taken together, all samples contributed approximately 110 million examined sorted cells. Points from the study as a whole: Across all four CD4+ subsets, people with type 1 diabetes showed modestly shorter TCRB CDR3s. VDJ junctions sequenced from type 1 diabetes patients showed fewer insertions and more deletions.

The receptor was derived from a man younger than 40 with type 1 diabetes. V usage is TRBV7-3 and J usage is TRBJ2-3, with 7 bases fitting TRBD2. The sequenced material came from naive CD4+ T cells from blood. DNA of the CDR3: TGTGCCAGCAGCTTTACCGCGGGAGCGGATACGCAGTATTTT. This gives the protein CASSFTAGADTQYF.